This T cell receptor beta chain was identified during a study of T-cell reconstitution after alpha-beta-depleted transplantation in children. Unique molecular identifiers were built into the TCRbeta library. TCRdb analysed the PCR reads with MiXCR anew, one entry per CDR3 protein. This table holds some 310,000 distinct CDR3 sequences, around 25% found once. Whole-study findings and limits: Diversity of TCRbeta at day 60 was high in some patients, arising from surviving recipient T cells and thymic progenitors. By about two months after transplant, alpha-beta T cells reportedly arose from several hundred graft clones that had expanded. The main origin of T-cell counts and diversity one year after transplant was newly produced T cells.

Per germline, CDR1 LGHNA and CDR2 YSLEER. This CDR3 has 21 amino acids. V was trimmed by 4 bases and J by 6 bases, leaving 34 bases between them. This clonotype was seen more than once but under ten times. Antigen specificity is unknown. The chain is built from TRBV4-3 and TRBJ2-1, with D tentatively TRBD2 (6 bases). The sequenced sample was PBMCs, mostly from graft donor cells, obtained 180 days after TCRalphabeta/CD19-depleted stem cell transplant. The sequence derives from a male patient aged 10 to 17 who had a stem cell transplant for acute lymphoblastic leukemia, so the T cells may come from the graft donor. Here the CDR3 reads CASSRITLRRGALGGVNEQFF. In nucleotides, the CDR3 is TGCGCCAGCAGCCGAATTACCCTTAGGCGGGGAGCCCTCGGTGGGGTCAATGAGCAGTTCTTC.